This T cell receptor beta chain was sequenced for a study of vaccination effects on CD4 cells after COVID-19. Study at large: Under the ViraFEST assay, PBMC were stimulated with viral peptide pools so that antigen-specific CD4+ T cells expanded. Sequencing was performed afterwards.

Following culture for around 9 days, CD4+ T cells were isolated. Previously uninfected by SARS-CoV-2, the vaccine recipients also showed negative nucleocapsid antibodies. Details on this clone: Its specificity is unknown.

V lost 2 bases, J lost 0 bases, and 10 bases lay in between. The CDR3 extends over 16 amino acids. Germline V gene lookup returns CDR1 KGHDR and CDR2 SFDVKD. Sequencing was performed with immunoSEQ multiplex PCR; in TCRdb, only in-frame clones are kept and a portion is missing. The sample consists of about 74,000 clones, around 77% of them appearing once. This receptor was obtained from a human donor who received a COVID-19 vaccine. J is TRBJ2-1 and V is TRBV24-1, with D perhaps matching TRBD2 (6 bases). The sample consisted of CD4+ T cells from PBMCs cultured without peptide, taken before COVID-19 vaccination. This chain's CDR3 is CATSDWAGPSYNEQFF. In DNA form, the CDR3 reads TGTGCCACCAGTGATTGGGCGGGACCCTCCTACAATGAGCAGTTCTTC.